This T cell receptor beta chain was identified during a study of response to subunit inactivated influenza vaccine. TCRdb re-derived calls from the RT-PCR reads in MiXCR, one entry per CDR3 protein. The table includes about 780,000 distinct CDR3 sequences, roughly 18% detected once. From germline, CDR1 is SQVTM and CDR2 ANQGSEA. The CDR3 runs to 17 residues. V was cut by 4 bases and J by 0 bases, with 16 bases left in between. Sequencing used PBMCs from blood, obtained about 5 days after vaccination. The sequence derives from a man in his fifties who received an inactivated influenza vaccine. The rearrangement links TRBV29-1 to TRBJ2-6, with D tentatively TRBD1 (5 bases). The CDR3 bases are TGCAGCGTTGCCCTCTCGACAGCTAGCTCTGGGGCCAACGTCCTGACTTTC. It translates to CSVALSTASSGANVLTF.